This TCR beta chain stems from a study of cytomegalovirus exposure and HLA in healthy donors. Regarding the study as a whole: One cluster of highly shared sequence variants probably arose as a sequencing artifact.

The germline gives CDR1 SEHNR, CDR2 FQNEAQ (reference sequence). The ends lost 3 bases at V and 4 bases at J; junction bases unmatched: 6. The CDR3 extends over 16 amino acids. About this clone itself: What it binds is unknown.

The PCR was carried out with 60 Vbeta primers and 13 Jbeta primers. TCRdb's table, derived via immunoSEQ multiplex PCR, lists solely in-frame clones and lacks some. This sample yields approximately 140,000 clones, of which around 80% are seen a single time; roughly 1.9% belongs to the top ten. The TCR comes from a woman aged 40-49 years in good health and CMV-seronegative. The specimen sequenced was PBMCs. This chain links TRBV7-9 with TRBJ2-2; 9 nucleotides align to TRBD1. The CDR3 here is CASSFLRDRATGELFF. The DNA of the CDR3 is TGTGCCAGCAGCTTTCTCCGGGACAGGGCCACCGGGGAGCTGTTTTTT.